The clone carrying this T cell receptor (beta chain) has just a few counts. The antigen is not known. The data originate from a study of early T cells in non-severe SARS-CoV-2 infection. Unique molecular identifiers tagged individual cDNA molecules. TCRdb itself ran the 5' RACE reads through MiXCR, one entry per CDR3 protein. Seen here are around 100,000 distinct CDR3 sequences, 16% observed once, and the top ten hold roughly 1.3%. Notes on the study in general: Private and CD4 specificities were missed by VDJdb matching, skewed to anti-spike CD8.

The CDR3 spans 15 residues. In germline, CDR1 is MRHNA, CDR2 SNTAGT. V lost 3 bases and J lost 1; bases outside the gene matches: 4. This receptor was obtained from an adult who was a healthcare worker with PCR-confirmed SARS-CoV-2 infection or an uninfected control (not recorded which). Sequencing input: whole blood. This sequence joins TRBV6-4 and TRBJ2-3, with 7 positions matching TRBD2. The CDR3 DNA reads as TGTGCCAGCAGTGATAGAAGCGGGGGCACAGATACGCAGTATTTT. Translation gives CASSDRSGGTDTQYF.